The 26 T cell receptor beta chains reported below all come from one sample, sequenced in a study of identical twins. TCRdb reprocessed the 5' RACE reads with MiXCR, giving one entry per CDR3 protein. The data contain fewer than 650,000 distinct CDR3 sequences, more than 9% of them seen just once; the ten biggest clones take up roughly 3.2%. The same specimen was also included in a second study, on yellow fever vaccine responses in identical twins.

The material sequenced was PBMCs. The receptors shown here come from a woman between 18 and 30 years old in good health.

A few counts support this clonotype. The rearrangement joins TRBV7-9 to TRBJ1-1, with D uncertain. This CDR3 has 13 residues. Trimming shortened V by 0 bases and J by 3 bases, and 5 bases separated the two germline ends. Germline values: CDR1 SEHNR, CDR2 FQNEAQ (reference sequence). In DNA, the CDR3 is TGTGCCAGCAGCTTAGCGAGCGACACTGAAGCTTTCTTT. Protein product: CASSLASDTEAFF. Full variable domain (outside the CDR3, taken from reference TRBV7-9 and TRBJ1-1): DTGVSQNPRHKITKRGQNVTFRCDPISEHNRLYWYRQTLGQGPEFLTYFQNEAQLEKSRLLSDRFSAERPKGSFSTLEIQRTEQGDSAMYLCASSLASDTEAFFGQGTRLTVV.

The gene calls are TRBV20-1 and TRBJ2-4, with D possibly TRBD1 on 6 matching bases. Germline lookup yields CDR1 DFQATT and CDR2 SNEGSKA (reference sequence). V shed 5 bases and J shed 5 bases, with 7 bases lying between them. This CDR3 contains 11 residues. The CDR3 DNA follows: TGCAGTGCTCGGACAGAAAACATTCAGTACTTC. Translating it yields CSARTENIQYF.

The CDR3 sequence: CASTLRGSSGANVLTF. The CDR3 bases are TGTGCCAGCACCTTGAGGGGCTCGTCTGGGGCCAACGTCCTGACTTTC. This chain links TRBV2 with TRBJ2-6, with D perhaps being TRBD1 or TRBD2 (5 bases each). Germline V CDR1 and CDR2: SNHLY, FYNNEI. V was shortened by 7 bases and J by 1 base, with 14 bases between the two germline ends. This CDR3 is built from 16 residues.

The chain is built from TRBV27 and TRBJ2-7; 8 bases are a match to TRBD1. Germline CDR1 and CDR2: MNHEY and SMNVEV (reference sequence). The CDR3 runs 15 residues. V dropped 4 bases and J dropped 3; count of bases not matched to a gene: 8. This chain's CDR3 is CASSSGQGLSYEQYF. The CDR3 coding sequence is TGTGCCAGCAGTTCAGGACAGGGACTTAGCTACGAGCAGTACTTC.

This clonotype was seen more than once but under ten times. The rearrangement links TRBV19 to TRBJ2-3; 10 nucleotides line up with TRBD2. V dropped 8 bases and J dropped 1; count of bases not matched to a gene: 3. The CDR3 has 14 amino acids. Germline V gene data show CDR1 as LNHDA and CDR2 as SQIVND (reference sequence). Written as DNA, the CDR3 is TGTGCCAGTGCCCTAGCGGGGGGCACAGATACGCAGTATTTT. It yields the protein CASALAGGTDTQYF.

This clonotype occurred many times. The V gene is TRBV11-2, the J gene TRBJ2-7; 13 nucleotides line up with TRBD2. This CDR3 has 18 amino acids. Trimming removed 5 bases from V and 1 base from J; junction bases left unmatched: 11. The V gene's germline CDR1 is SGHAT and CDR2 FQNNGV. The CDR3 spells CASSPLRGLAGLSYEQYF. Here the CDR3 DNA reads TGTGCCAGCAGCCCCCTGCGGGGACTAGCGGGACTTTCCTACGAGCAGTACTTC.

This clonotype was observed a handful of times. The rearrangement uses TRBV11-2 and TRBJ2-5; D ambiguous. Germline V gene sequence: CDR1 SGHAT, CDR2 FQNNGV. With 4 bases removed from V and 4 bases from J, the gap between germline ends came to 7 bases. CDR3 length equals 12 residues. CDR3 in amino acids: CASSSVRETQYF. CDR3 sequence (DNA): TGTGCCAGCAGCTCTGTGAGAGAGACCCAGTACTTC.

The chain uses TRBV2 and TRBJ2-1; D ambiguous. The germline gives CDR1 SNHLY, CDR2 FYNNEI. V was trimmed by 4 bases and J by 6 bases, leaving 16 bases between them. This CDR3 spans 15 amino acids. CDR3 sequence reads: CASSATSIWSNEQFF. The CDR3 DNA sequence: TGTGCCAGCAGTGCGACCAGCATTTGGTCCAATGAGCAGTTCTTC.

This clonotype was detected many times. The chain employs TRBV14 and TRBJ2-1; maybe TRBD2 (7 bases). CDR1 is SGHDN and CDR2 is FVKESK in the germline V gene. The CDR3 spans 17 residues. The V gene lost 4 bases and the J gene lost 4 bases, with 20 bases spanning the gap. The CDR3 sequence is CASSPYGGGPPYNEQFF. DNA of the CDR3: TGTGCCAGCAGCCCCTATGGGGGGGGGCCACCATACAATGAGCAGTTCTTC.

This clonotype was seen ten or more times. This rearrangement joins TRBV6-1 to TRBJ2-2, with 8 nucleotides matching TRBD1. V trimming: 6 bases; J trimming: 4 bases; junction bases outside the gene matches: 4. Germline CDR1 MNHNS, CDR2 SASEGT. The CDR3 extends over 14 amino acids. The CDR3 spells CASRGQDFTGELFF. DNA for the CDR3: TGTGCCAGCAGGGGACAGGACTTCACCGGGGAGCTGTTTTTT.

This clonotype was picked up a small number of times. The CDR3 region has the DNA TGCAGCGGCGGTCCCCCGTCAGGGGGCAATGAGCAGTTCTTC. It codes for CSGGPPSGGNEQFF. This sequence joins TRBV29-1 and TRBJ2-1, with 7 positions matching TRBD1. Germline-derived CDR1 and CDR2 are SQVTM and ANQGSEA. The CDR3 runs to 14 residues. Germline trimming cut 7 bases from V and 6 bases from J; bases unmatched to any gene: 12.

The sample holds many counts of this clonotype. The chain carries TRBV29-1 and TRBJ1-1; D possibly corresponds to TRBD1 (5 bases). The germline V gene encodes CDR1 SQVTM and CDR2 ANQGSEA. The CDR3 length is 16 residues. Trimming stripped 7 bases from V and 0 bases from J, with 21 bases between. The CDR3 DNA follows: TGCAGCGACCTAAGGGGAACTGCCATCATGAACACTGAAGCTTTCTTT. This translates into CSDLRGTAIMNTEAFF.

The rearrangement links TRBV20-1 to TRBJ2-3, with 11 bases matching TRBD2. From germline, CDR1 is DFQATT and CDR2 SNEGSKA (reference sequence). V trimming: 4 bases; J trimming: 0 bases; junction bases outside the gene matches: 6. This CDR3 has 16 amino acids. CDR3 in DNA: TGCAGTGCTATAGCGGGGGGGCCTCTCAGCACAGATACGCAGTATTTT. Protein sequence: CSAIAGGPLSTDTQYF.

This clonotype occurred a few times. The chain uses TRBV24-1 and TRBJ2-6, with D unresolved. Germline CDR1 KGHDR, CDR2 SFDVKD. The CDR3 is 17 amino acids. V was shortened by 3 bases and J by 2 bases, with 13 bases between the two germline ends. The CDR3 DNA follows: TGTGCCACCAGTGATCCCGACGGAGAGGCTGGGGCCAACGTCCTGACTTTC. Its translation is CATSDPDGEAGANVLTF.

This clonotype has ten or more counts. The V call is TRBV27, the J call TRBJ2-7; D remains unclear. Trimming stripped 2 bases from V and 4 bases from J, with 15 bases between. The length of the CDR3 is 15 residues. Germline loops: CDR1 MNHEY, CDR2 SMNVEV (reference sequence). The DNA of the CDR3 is TGTGCCAGCAGTTTAACAGCATCAATCTCTTACGAGCAGTACTTC. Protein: CASSLTASISYEQYF.

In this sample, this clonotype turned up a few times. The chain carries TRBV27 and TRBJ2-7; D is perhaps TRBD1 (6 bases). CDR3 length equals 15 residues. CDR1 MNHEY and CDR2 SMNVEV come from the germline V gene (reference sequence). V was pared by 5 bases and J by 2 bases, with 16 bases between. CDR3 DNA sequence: TGTGCCAGCAGTGCCACCCGGGACACACCCTACGAGCAGTACTTC. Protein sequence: CASSATRDTPYEQYF.

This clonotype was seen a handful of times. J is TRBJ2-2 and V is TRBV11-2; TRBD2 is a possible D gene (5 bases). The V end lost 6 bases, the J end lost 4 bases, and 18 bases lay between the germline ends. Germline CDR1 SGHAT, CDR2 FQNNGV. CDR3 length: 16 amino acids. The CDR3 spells CASRRRRSEGTGELFF. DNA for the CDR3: TGTGCCAGCAGGCGGAGGAGGAGCGAGGGCACCGGGGAGCTGTTTTTT.

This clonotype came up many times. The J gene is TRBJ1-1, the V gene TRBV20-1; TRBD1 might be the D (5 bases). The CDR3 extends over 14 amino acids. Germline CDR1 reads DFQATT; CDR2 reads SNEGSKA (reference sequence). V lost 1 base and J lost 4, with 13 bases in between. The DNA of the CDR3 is TGCAGTGCTAGAGTCCGTGGACAAGTCACTGAAGCTTTCTTT. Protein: CSARVRGQVTEAFF.

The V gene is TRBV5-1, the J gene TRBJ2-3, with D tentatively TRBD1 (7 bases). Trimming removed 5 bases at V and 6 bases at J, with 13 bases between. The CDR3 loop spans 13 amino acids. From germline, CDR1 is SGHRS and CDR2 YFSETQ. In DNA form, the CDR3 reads TGCGCCAGCAGAGTGGAGGGGGCGGATACGCAGTATTTT. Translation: CASRVEGADTQYF.

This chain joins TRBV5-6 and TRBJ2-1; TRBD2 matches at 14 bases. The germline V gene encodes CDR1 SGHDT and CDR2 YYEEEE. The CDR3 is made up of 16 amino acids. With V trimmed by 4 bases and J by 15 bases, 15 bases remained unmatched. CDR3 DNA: TGTGCCAGCAGCGGGGGGCCAGGGACTAGCGGGGGCTTTTGGTTCTTC. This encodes CASSGGPGTSGGFWFF.

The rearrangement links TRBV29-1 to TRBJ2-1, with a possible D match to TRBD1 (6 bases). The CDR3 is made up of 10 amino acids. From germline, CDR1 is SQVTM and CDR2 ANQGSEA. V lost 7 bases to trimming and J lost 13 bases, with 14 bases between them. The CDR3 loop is CSGVDSRQFF. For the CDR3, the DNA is TGCAGCGGGGTGGACAGCAGACAGTTCTTC.

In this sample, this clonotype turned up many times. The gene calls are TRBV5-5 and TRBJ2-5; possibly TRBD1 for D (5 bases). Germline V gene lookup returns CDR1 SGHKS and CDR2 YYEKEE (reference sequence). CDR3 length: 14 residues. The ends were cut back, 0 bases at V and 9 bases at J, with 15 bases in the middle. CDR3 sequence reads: CASSLAGNQLAQYF. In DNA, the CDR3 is TGTGCCAGCAGCTTGGCAGGGAATCAGTTGGCCCAGTACTTC.

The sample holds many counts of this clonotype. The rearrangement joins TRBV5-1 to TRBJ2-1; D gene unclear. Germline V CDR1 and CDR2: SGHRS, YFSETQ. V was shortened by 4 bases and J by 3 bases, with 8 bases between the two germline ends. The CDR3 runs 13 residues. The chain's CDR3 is CASSGSNYNEQFF. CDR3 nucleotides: TGCGCCAGCAGCGGTTCTAACTACAATGAGCAGTTCTTC. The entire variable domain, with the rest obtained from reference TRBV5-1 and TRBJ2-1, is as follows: KAGVTQTPRYLIKTRGQQVTLSCSPISGHRSVSWYQQTPGQGLQFLFEYFSETQRNKGNFPGRFSGRQFSNSRSEMNVSTLELGDSALYLCASSGSNYNEQFFGPGTRLTVL.

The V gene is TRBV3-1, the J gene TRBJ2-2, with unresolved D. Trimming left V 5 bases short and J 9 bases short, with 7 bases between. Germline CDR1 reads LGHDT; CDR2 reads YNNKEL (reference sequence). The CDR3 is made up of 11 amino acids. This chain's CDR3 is CASSYNRELFF. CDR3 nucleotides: TGTGCCAGCAGCTACAACCGGGAGCTGTTTTTT.

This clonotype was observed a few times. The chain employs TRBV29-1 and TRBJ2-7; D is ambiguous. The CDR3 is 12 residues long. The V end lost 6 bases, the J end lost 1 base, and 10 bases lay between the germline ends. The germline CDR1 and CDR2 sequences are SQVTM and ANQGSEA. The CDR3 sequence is CSVKTTSYEQYF. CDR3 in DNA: TGCAGCGTGAAGACGACGTCCTACGAGCAGTACTTC.

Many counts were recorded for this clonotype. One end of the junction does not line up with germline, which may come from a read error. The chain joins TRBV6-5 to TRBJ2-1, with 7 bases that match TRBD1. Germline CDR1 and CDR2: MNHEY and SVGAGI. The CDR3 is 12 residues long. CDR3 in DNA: TGTGCCAGCAGCCCGACCGGGACAGCAGTAATCTTC. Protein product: CASSPTGTAVIF.